Listed below are T cell receptor beta chains from one sample, sequenced in a study of response to subunit inactivated influenza vaccine. In TCRdb, the RT-PCR reads were re-called with MiXCR into one record per CDR3 protein. The table lists roughly 710,000 distinct CDR3 sequences, 12% to 15% of them singletons, with 7.5% to 8% in the top ten. Sample: PBMCs from blood, taken around 14 days before vaccination. The receptors shown here come from a man aged 45-60 years who received an inactivated influenza vaccine. Each CDR3 is given with its conserved first and last residue. A D gene is named only where the DNA matches it firmly. The size entry is marked missing in some rows and otherwise reads once, few, many or a size class.

>TRBV20-1|.|many|TRBJ2-3
TGCAGTGCTGGGGGTAGCACAGATACGCAGTATTTT
CSAGGSTDTQYF
>TRBV24-1|TRBD1|few|TRBJ2-5
TGTGCCACCAGTGACCGGGACAGCCAAGAGACCCAGTACTTC
CATSDRDSQETQYF
>TRBV12-3/TRBV12-4|.|few|TRBJ1-5
TGTGCCAGCTCGGGCAGCGGGGGGAATCAGCCCCAGCATTTT
CASSGSGGNQPQHF
>TRBV4-2|TRBD2|.|TRBJ2-7
TGTGCCAGCAGGGGGACTAGCGGGGAGCAGTACTTC
CASRGTSGEQYF
>TRBV10-3|TRBD1|.|TRBJ2-7
TGTGCCATCAGTGAGGGACGGGGACAGGGTCGGTCCTACGAGCAGTACTTC
CAISEGRGQGRSYEQYF
>TRBV6-5|.|.|TRBJ2-1
TGTGCCAGCAGTTACAAGGGGACGGGACATTGGTTCTTC
CASSYKGTGHWFF
>TRBV11-2|.|.|TRBJ2-5
TGTGCCAGCAGCCCCAATTTTATGGAGACCCAGTACTTC
CASSPNFMETQYF
>TRBV7-2|.|.|TRBJ2-2
TGTGCCAGCAGCATCTATGCCGGGGAGCTGTTTTTT
CASSIYAGELFF
>TRBV5-1|TRBD2|few|TRBJ2-1
TGCGCCAGCAGCCTAACTGGGACTAGCGGGAACTACAATGAGCAGTTCTTC
CASSLTGTSGNYNEQFF
>TRBV15|.|.|TRBJ2-7
TGTGCCACCAGCAGAGATCAAATGTCGTCAGGTACTCCCTTCTACGAGCAGTACTTC
CATSRDQMSSGTPFYEQYF
>TRBV25-1|TRBD1|.|TRBJ2-3
TGTGCCAGCACCCCCCTCGGACAGGGGAACACAGATACGCAGTATTTT
CASTPLGQGNTDTQYF
>TRBV12-3/TRBV12-4|TRBD2|few|TRBJ2-3
TGTGCCAGCAGTTTCAGTCCTAGCGGACTCACAGATACGCAGTATTTT
CASSFSPSGLTDTQYF
>TRBV20-1|TRBD2|few|TRBJ2-5
TGCAGTGCCCTACCAGCGGGGGGGCTTAGGGAGACCCAGTACTTC
CSALPAGGLRETQYF
>TRBV7-2|.|many|TRBJ1-5
TGTGCCAGCAGCCGATCAGGGAATCAGCCCCAGCATTTT
CASSRSGNQPQHF
>TRBV28|.|.|TRBJ2-7
TGTGCCAGCAGCCCTGATAGTTGGGAGCAGTACTTC
CASSPDSWEQYF
>TRBV20-1|.|.|TRBJ1-5
TGCAGTGCTAGAGATCAAGGGGTCCCGGGGCAGCCCCAGCATTTT
CSARDQGVPGQPQHF
>TRBV4-3|TRBD1|.|TRBJ2-5
TGCGCCAGCAGCCAGAACCCCGGGACAGGGGGCGAGGAGACCCAGTACTTC
CASSQNPGTGGEETQYF
>TRBV28|.|.|TRBJ2-1
TGTGCCAGCAGTGGAAGGGACTCCTTCAATGAGCAGTTCTTC
CASSGRDSFNEQFF
>TRBV20-1|.|.|TRBJ1-1
TGCAGTGCTTCCTCTATAGGGGTTTGGACTGAAGCTTTCTTT
CSASSIGVWTEAFF
>TRBV15|TRBD1|many|TRBJ1-2
TGTGCCACCTCCCCGGGACAGCCTTACTATGGCTACACCTTC
CATSPGQPYYGYTF
>TRBV4-1|TRBD1|few|TRBJ2-7
TGCGCCAGCAGCCACGACAGGGGACGTTGGTACGAGCAGTACTTC
CASSHDRGRWYEQYF
>TRBV27|.|many|TRBJ2-1
TGTGCCAGCAGTCCGACCTGGTGGAATGAGCAGTTCTTC
CASSPTWWNEQFF
>TRBV4-1|TRBD1|few|TRBJ2-1
TGCGCCAGCAGCCAGACAGGGGCCCTCTATTACAATGAGCAGTTCTTC
CASSQTGALYYNEQFF
>TRBV7-8|.|.|TRBJ2-2
TGTGCCAGCAGCACCAGGGTCCCCGGGGAGCTGTTTTTT
CASSTRVPGELFF
>TRBV12-5|.|many|TRBJ1-5
TGTGCTAGTGGTAACCGACAGCACAATCAGCCCCAGCATTTT
CASGNRQHNQPQHF